This T cell receptor beta chain stems from a study of blood T cells in healthy people across ages. Overall study results and limits: Naive CD4+ cells and diversity were both higher in long-lived donors than in aged donors. From one million sequenced T cells, diversity estimates were lower bounds. Diversity of TCR beta correlated strongly with naive T cell percentage.

V lost 3 bases, J lost 2 bases, and 16 bases lay in between. CDR1 is DFQATT and CDR2 is SNEGSKA in the germline V gene (reference sequence). This CDR3 spans 15 amino acids. Comment on this clonotype: The antigen is undetermined.

A second PCR of 7 to 11 cycles used a sample-barcoded 5' primer and a J-beta primer mix. Each cDNA molecule was tagged by a template-switch adaptor with 12 random nucleotides. TCRdb itself ran the 5' RACE reads through MiXCR, one entry per CDR3 protein. The sample comprises about 1,400,000 distinct CDR3 sequences, approximately 59% of which are singletons, and 5% to 7% rests with the top ten. The chain carries TRBV20-1 and TRBJ2-5; maybe TRBD2 (5 bases). The clonotype comes from a young man in good health. The sequencing input was blood. CDR3 sequence reads: CSARTSGLKQETQYF. In DNA form, the CDR3 reads TGCAGTGCTAGGACATCCGGACTGAAACAAGAGACCCAGTACTTC.